This TCR beta chain was sequenced for a study of early T cells in non-severe SARS-CoV-2 infection (dated by TCRdb to 2020 to 2023). Background for the entire study: Bulk RNA from unsorted whole blood was used for TCR sequencing, so alpha and beta chains could not be paired.

Set within a cohort of healthcare workers in London, UK, this nested case-control study involved weekly PCR testing of nasopharyngeal swabs along with blood sampling. Between 23 and 31 March 2020, the week of the UK lockdown, healthcare workers were enrolled and then followed up weekly for as long as 16 weeks. Germline trimming amounts to 1 base on V and 3 bases on J, with 9 as the count of junction bases outside the gene matches. The germline V gene encodes CDR1 DFQATT and CDR2 SNEGSKA (reference sequence). The CDR3 contains 15 residues, cysteine and phenylalanine counted. Just CDR3 DNA is preserved here, 45 bases in frame from base 1. In its sample, this clonotype was seen many times. Its binding antigen is unknown. There are no base qualities to consult, and no much larger clone falls within one base. On the study overall, not on this receptor specifically: VDJdb matching was skewed toward anti-spike CD8 responses and likely underestimated virus-specific expansions, missing private and CD4 specificities.

Library construction relied on 5' RACE. Sequencing was performed on a NextSeq 500. The TCR library protocol attached unique molecular identifiers to individual cDNA molecules to correct for sequencing error and PCR bias. Both TCR alpha and beta chains were sequenced, and tight co-correlation was observed between alpha and beta sequence abundances in each sample. For the original study's pipeline: V gene, J gene and CDR3 annotation of TCR sequences was performed with Decombinator V4. TCRs were defined as expanded if a significant change between any two time points was detected under a Poisson model with p below 0.0001. TCR abundances were normalised to the total number of TCRs sequenced per sample and expressed as counts per million. MAIT TCRs were defined by TRAV1-2 paired with TRAJ12, TRAJ20 or TRAJ33, and iNKT TCRs by TRAV10 paired with TRAJ18. VDJdb, accessed on 1 November 2021, was searched for TCRs annotated for CMV, EBV and SARS-CoV-2, and TCRs annotated for more than one antigen were excluded. Starting from the raw public reads, TCRdb applied fastp trimming at Q25, assembled clones with MiXCR and retained in-frame beta chains. Rows are combined by CDR3 protein, so each entry shows the most common genes and DNA. The V and J calls and clone size are TCRdb's, not the authors'. Present in this sample are tens of thousands of distinct CDR3 sequences, about 6.1% of which were seen just once. The ten largest clonotypes hold 5.8% of the sample.

The rearrangement combines TRBV20-1 with TRBJ2-7; 7 junctional bases match TRBD1. This specimen was whole blood, taken at baseline. This receptor was taken from an adult who was a healthcare worker with PCR-confirmed SARS-CoV-2 infection or an uninfected control (not recorded which). The nucleotide sequence is given as TGCAGTGCTAGAGGCACCGGGGCAGGGGGCTACGAGCAGTACTTC. It translates to CSARGTGAGGYEQYF.